A single sample is the source of the 20 T cell receptor beta chains below, sequenced in a study of breast tumors, draining lymph nodes, adjacent tissues. TCRdb re-analysed the multiplex PCR reads in MiXCR, keeping a single row per CDR3 protein. The data contain about 22,000 distinct CDR3 sequences, 45% to 75% of them singletons. Specimen: breast tumor tissue. Receptor source: a female donor with breast cancer. Some clones in this sample may be carry-over from other donors' samples.

This sequence joins TRBV20-1 and TRBJ2-2; the match to TRBD2 covers 10 bases. This CDR3 has 14 amino acids. The germline gives CDR1 DFQATT, CDR2 SNEGSKA (reference sequence). V lost 2 bases to trimming and J lost 3 bases; unmatched junction nucleotides: 0. Here the CDR3 DNA reads TGCAGTGCTAGACTAGCGGGGGACACCGGGGAGCTGTTTTTT. It specifies CSARLAGDTGELFF.

This clonotype is labeled as medium-sized. V is TRBV24-1 and J is TRBJ2-3; 8 nucleotides match TRBD1. The CDR3 has 17 amino acids. Germline CDR1 KGHDR, CDR2 SFDVKD. The V and J ends lost 3 bases and 6 bases, in that order; junction bases with no gene match: 13. In DNA, the CDR3 is TGTGCCACCAGTGATAGACAGGGGATGGGTGTTACCGATACGCAGTATTTT. As protein: CATSDRQGMGVTDTQYF.

The J gene is TRBJ2-1, the V gene TRBV19; possibly TRBD2 for D (5 bases). V was trimmed by 9 bases and J by 6 bases, leaving 18 bases between them. The CDR3 consists of 14 residues. Germline V gene sequence: CDR1 LNHDA, CDR2 SQIVND (reference sequence). Written as DNA, the CDR3 is TGTGCCAGCCGGCTGGGGTGGGAGATCAATGAGCAGTTCTTC. Encoded protein: CASRLGWEINEQFF.

This clonotype was observed a handful of times. The chain employs TRBV15 and TRBJ2-7, with D tentatively TRBD1 (6 bases). V gave up 0 bases and J gave up 7 bases, with 16 bases separating them. Germline CDR1 reads LNHNV; CDR2 reads YYDKDF (reference sequence). The CDR3 sequence is 15 residues long. CDR3 residues: CATSRDQGQPGEQYF. CDR3 coding DNA: TGTGCCACCAGCAGAGACCAAGGACAGCCAGGGGAGCAGTACTTC.

The rearrangement uses TRBV20-1 and TRBJ2-3; 10 positions match TRBD2. Germline-derived CDR1 and CDR2 are DFQATT and SNEGSKA (reference sequence). This CDR3 is 13 amino acids long. V shed 2 bases and J 5 bases; nucleotides not matched to a gene: 1. The CDR3 DNA reads TGCAGTGCTAGATGGACTAGCGGAGATACGCAGTATTTT. Its protein product is CSARWTSGDTQYF.

At least ten counts were recorded for this clonotype. The V gene is TRBV27, the J gene TRBJ2-1; 14 bases align to TRBD2. The CDR3 length is 18 residues. V lost 4 bases and J lost 4; bases outside the gene matches: 9. Germline CDR1 reads MNHEY; CDR2 reads SMNVEV (reference sequence). This CDR3 is CASSSPGLAGAFYNEQFF. CDR3 nucleotides: TGTGCCAGCAGTTCCCCGGGACTAGCGGGGGCGTTTTACAATGAGCAGTTCTTC.

This clonotype was counted many times. A clone one base away is much larger, so this may be a read error. The rearrangement uses TRBV5-5 and TRBJ1-2; tentatively, D is TRBD1 (5 bases). This CDR3 is 14 amino acids long. V was shortened by 0 bases and J by 8 bases, with 14 bases between the two germline ends. Germline V gene lookup returns CDR1 SGHKS and CDR2 YYEKEE (reference sequence). The CDR3 loop is CASSLVQAVRGYTF. The CDR3, as DNA: TGTGCCAGCAGCTTGGTACAGGCGGTACGAGGCTACACCTTC.

This chain joins TRBV6-6 and TRBJ1-5, with D possibly matching TRBD1 (5 bases). CDR1 MNHNY and CDR2 SVGAGI come from the germline V gene (reference sequence). The CDR3 is 13 residues long. The V and J ends lost 2 bases and 7 bases respectively, with 9 bases between them. CDR3 in amino acids: CASSYGGKQPQHF. DNA of the CDR3: TGTGCCAGCAGTTACGGGGGGAAACAGCCCCAGCATTTT.

The J gene is TRBJ1-3, the V gene TRBV2; D might be TRBD1 (6 bases). Trimming stripped 5 bases from V and 2 bases from J, with 13 bases between. CDR1 and CDR2 from the germline V gene are SNHLY and FYNNEI. This CDR3 is 15 amino acids long. The CDR3 loop reads CASSQTWDTGNTIYF. The CDR3 DNA sequence: TGTGCCAGCAGTCAAACATGGGACACTGGAAACACCATATATTTT.

With respect to this clonotype: No DNA is shown, since the ends of the CDR3 on it are uncertain; the CDR3 is the one TCRdb lists. The chain combines TRBV10-3 with TRBJ2-1; the table gives TRBD2 as D, unverified against the DNA. The CDR3 adds up to 20 amino acids, both ends counted. Per the germline V gene, CDR1 is ENHRY and CDR2 is SYGVKD. The chain's CDR3 is CATNVAPGTSGGEAYNGQPF.

CDR3 in DNA: TGTGCCACTTGGGGGGTTAAAGGTACTGAAGCTTTCTTT. This encodes CATWGVKGTEAFF. The chain uses TRBV6-5 and TRBJ1-1; perhaps TRBD1 as D (5 bases). Germline V CDR1 and CDR2: MNHEY, SVGAGI. The CDR3 extends over 13 amino acids. Trimming took off 10 bases at V and 5 bases at J, with 17 bases between the two ends.

This chain links TRBV9 with TRBJ1-6; TRBD1 agrees at 9 bases. This CDR3 contains 17 residues. From germline, CDR1 is SGDLS and CDR2 YYNGEE. The junction had 8 bases not matched to a gene; V was cut back by 1 base and J by 6 bases. The CDR3 nucleotides are TGTGCCAGCAGCGTATCCTCCCGGACAGGGGTTAATTCACCCCTCCACTTT. Translation: CASSVSSRTGVNSPLHF.

The chain links TRBV28 to TRBJ2-2, with 7 positions matching TRBD1. Germline V gene lookup returns CDR1 MDHEN and CDR2 SYDVKM. The junction had 11 bases not matched to a gene; V was cut back by 2 bases and J by 2 bases. This CDR3 is built from 18 residues. The CDR3 nucleotides read TGTGCCAGCAGTTTACCCTCTGACAGGGCACTAAACACCGGGGAGCTGTTTTTT. As protein: CASSLPSDRALNTGELFF.

This clonotype has a handful of counts. The chain combines TRBV15 with TRBJ2-2; D is undetermined. The CDR3 consists of 14 residues. Trimming took 0 bases from V and 6 from J, leaving 8 bases between them. CDR1 and CDR2 (germline): LNHNV, YYDKDF (reference sequence). The CDR3 nucleotides read TGTGCCACCAGCAGAGATCAAGGGCCCGGGGAGCTGTTTTTT. This codes for CATSRDQGPGELFF.

In its sample, this clonotype is medium-sized (0.01 to 0.1%). J is TRBJ1-2 and V is TRBV7-3; D is uncertain. This CDR3 has 13 amino acids. Trimming stripped 1 base from V and 6 bases from J, with 9 bases between. Germline CDR1 is SGHTA and CDR2 is FQGTGA. CDR3 in DNA: TGTGCCAGCAGCTTAATGGCCGGGAATGGCTACACCTTC. Residues: CASSLMAGNGYTF.

This clonotype has a count of ten or more. This rearrangement joins TRBV10-2 to TRBJ2-1; D unclear. CDR1 and CDR2 (germline): WSHSY, SAAADI. The CDR3 extends over 12 amino acids. Trimming cost V 5 bases and J 4 bases, with 6 bases left between them. The CDR3 DNA reads as TGCGCCAGCAGTCGCCAGTACAATGAGCAGTTCTTC. Encoded protein: CASSRQYNEQFF.

This chain connects TRBV5-5 to TRBJ2-5; D is unclear. V was pared by 4 bases and J by 2 bases, with 15 bases between. In germline, CDR1 is SGHKS, CDR2 YYEKEE (reference sequence). The CDR3 runs 15 residues. CDR3 region: CASSQERTTQETQYF. CDR3 DNA sequence: TGTGCCAGCAGCCAGGAGAGGACCACTCAAGAGACCCAGTACTTC.

This chain uses TRBV20-1 with TRBJ1-4; no definite D call. Germline lookup yields CDR1 DFQATT and CDR2 SNEGSKA (reference sequence). V lost 5 bases and J lost 6, with 13 bases in between. The CDR3 is 13 amino acids. CDR3: CSASRSGDEKLFF. The CDR3 coding sequence is TGCAGTGCTTCTAGATCCGGGGATGAAAAACTGTTTTTT.

The V call is TRBV15, the J call TRBJ2-3; 9 bases align to TRBD2. V was clipped by 0 bases and J by 4 bases; unmatched bases: 5. CDR3 length equals 16 residues. Germline loops: CDR1 LNHNV, CDR2 YYDKDF (reference sequence). DNA for the CDR3: TGTGCCACCAGCAGAGATCGGGGCGGGAGGGCAGATACGCAGTATTTT. Protein sequence: CATSRDRGGRADTQYF.

This sequence joins TRBV7-6 and TRBJ1-6, with 7 bases identical to TRBD1. The CDR3 spans 14 residues. The germline V gene has CDR1 SGHVS and CDR2 FNYEAQ. V lost 4 bases, J lost 8 bases, and 5 bases stayed unmatched. The CDR3 protein is CASSSGTEDSPLHF. The CDR3 bases are TGTGCCAGCAGCTCCGGGACAGAGGATTCACCCCTCCACTTT.